This record covers a single TCR beta chain. The data stem from a study of blood T cell repertoires in COVID-19. Study as a whole: Acute and convalescent COVID-19 samples came from the United States, Italy and Spain. The cDNA or gDNA used as material had been derived from T cells, B-cell-depleted T cells, or PBMCs.

In the original workflow: Estimation of nucleated cell counts relied on the amplification of reference gene primers. Profiled with immunoSEQ multiplex PCR; TCRdb holds only in-frame clones, not every one. V, J and clone size are taken as reported in that table, and D and trimming were inferred from the DNA itself. The sample yields around 70,000 clones, approximately 83% seen once. Between the trimmed V and J ends, which lost 7 bases and 0 bases, there was a span of 13 bases. In germline, CDR1 is SNHLY, CDR2 FYNNEI. This CDR3 spans 15 amino acids. The chain has TRBV2 and TRBJ1-5; D is uncertain. Sequencing used peripheral blood. This TCR was recovered from a human donor in a cohort sampled during active COVID-19. In nucleotides, the CDR3 is TGTGCCAGCATCAGATCCCCTTATAGCAATCAGCCCCAGCATTTT. Protein product: CASIRSPYSNQPQHF.